This TCR beta chain emerged from a study of T cells in Graves' hyperthyroidism and ophthalmopathy. This clonotype turned up a few times. The TCR beta CDR3 regions underwent amplification using RNA transcripts as the source. HTBI primers were employed in a first-round RT-PCR of the TCR CDR3. MiXCR, applied by TCRdb to the multiplex PCR reads, yields one record per CDR3 protein. This sample carries around 400,000 distinct CDR3 sequences, about 15% of them seen once, and the ten largest clones take roughly 19%. The V and J ends lost 3 bases and 4 bases respectively, with 5 bases between them. From germline, CDR1 is SGHTA and CDR2 FQGNSA. The CDR3 is 12 amino acids.

The chain is built from TRBV7-2 and TRBJ2-3, with no clear D. Sequenced material: blood. The receptor was isolated from a woman aged 60-70 years with Graves' ophthalmopathy. The CDR3 protein is CASSFRADTQYF. DNA for the CDR3: TGTGCCAGCAGCTTTAGGGCAGATACGCAGTATTTT.